The clone carrying this T cell receptor beta chain was picked up many times. This entry is derived from a study of Graves' ophthalmopathy and Graves' hyperthyroidism. TCR beta CDR3 regions were amplified from RNA transcripts. Second-round multiplex PCR came after a first-round RT-PCR that employed HTBI primers. TCRdb re-called the multiplex PCR reads through MiXCR, storing one row per CDR3 protein. The sample includes 150,000 to 200,000 distinct CDR3 sequences, 30% to 45% of them seen just once. This sequence was found in a woman aged 40 to 55 with Graves' ophthalmopathy. The sample was peripheral blood.

DNA for the CDR3: TGCGCCAGCAGCCAAGAAAGAAACCGTTGGGAGACCCAGTACTTC. This gives the protein CASSQERNRWETQYF. The V gene is TRBV4-3, the J gene TRBJ2-5; D is ambiguous. CDR3 length equals 15 residues. CDR1 and CDR2 from the germline V gene are LGHNA and YSLEER. Trimming removed 0 bases at V and 5 bases at J, with 13 bases between.